The 25 T cell receptor beta chains presented below share a single source sample, sequenced in a study of T cell responses to AZD1222 COVID-19 vaccine. Sequencing was performed with immunoSEQ multiplex PCR; in TCRdb, only in-frame clones are kept and a portion is missing. The sample carries roughly 80,000 clones, about 91% recorded once. The sequences come from peripheral blood, collected on day 0 of AZD1222 vaccination. All receptors come from an adult in good health.

The CDR3 DNA reads TGTGCCAGCAGCAGTGACAGTGAACCCTTCTATGGCTACACCTTC. It codes for CASSSDSEPFYGYTF. This chain connects TRBV7-9 to TRBJ1-2; tentative D call: TRBD1 (5 bases). Per the germline V gene, CDR1 is SEHNR and CDR2 is FQNEAQ (reference sequence). The V end was cut by 5 bases, the J end by 4 bases, with 17 bases between. The CDR3 length is 15 residues.

The chain recombines TRBV12-5 with TRBJ2-2; D call uncertain. Germline CDR1 LGHNT, CDR2 FRNRAP. The germline V and J ends were trimmed by 2 bases and 1 base, with 2 bases remaining between them. The CDR3 contains 13 residues. Written as DNA, the CDR3 is TGTGCTAGTGGTTTGTGGAACACCGGGGAGCTGTTTTTT. It encodes CASGLWNTGELFF. The whole variable domain, remainder taken from reference TRBV12-5 and TRBJ2-2, is DARVTQTPRHKVTEMGQEVTMRCQPILGHNTVFWYRQTMMQGLELLAYFRNRAPLDDSGMPKDRFSAEMPDATLATLKIQPSEPRDSAVYFCASGLWNTGELFFGEGSRLTVL.

J is TRBJ2-1 and V is TRBV11-3, with D unclear. Germline lookup yields CDR1 SGHNT and CDR2 YENEEA. The CDR3 sequence is 14 residues long. V shed 5 bases and J shed 2 bases, with 10 bases lying between them. The CDR3 DNA is TGTGCCAGCAGCAATAATGGGGCCTACAATGAGCAGTTCTTC. It encodes CASSNNGAYNEQFF. The whole variable domain, remainder taken from reference TRBV11-3 and TRBJ2-1, is EAGVVQSPRYKIIEKKQPVAFWCNPISGHNTLYWYLQNLGQGPELLIRYENEEAVDDSQLPKDRFSAERLKGVDSTLKIQPAELGDSAVYLCASSNNGAYNEQFFGPGTRLTVL.

In its sample, this clone was seen once. V gene TRBV27 combines with J gene TRBJ2-7; 7 positions agree with TRBD2. The CDR3 contains 15 residues. Germline V gives CDR1 MNHEY, CDR2 SMNVEV (reference sequence). V was clipped by 5 bases and J by 5 bases; unmatched bases: 12. In nucleotides, the CDR3 is TGTGCCAGCAGTCCCGGGGCGGGAGTTCACGACGAGCAGTACTTC. Translated: CASSPGAGVHDEQYF.

The chain joins TRBV9 to TRBJ2-5, with unresolved D. The germline gives CDR1 SGDLS, CDR2 YYNGEE. The V end lost 0 bases, the J end lost 7 bases, and 7 bases lay between the germline ends. The length of the CDR3 is 12 residues. The CDR3 sequence: CASSVGPGTQYF. The CDR3 DNA reads TGTGCCAGCAGCGTAGGCCCGGGGACCCAGTACTTC.

This rearrangement joins TRBV5-1 to TRBJ2-5; the D gene is possibly TRBD1 (6 bases). Between the trimmed V and J ends, which lost 4 bases and 1 base, there was a span of 14 bases. Germline V gene sequence: CDR1 SGHRS, CDR2 YFSETQ. This CDR3 contains 15 residues. The CDR3 sequence: CASSAGQRGQETQYF. CDR3 coding DNA: TGCGCCAGCAGCGCCGGACAGAGAGGCCAAGAGACCCAGTACTTC.

This sequence joins TRBV28 and TRBJ2-5; possibly TRBD1 for D (6 bases). CDR1 MDHEN and CDR2 SYDVKM come from the germline V gene. Trimming cost V 8 bases and J 2 bases, with 12 bases left between them. The CDR3 is 13 amino acids. CDR3 nucleotides: TGTGCCAGCTCCAGGGGCCTACAAGAGACCCAGTACTTC. Translation: CASSRGLQETQYF.

This rearrangement joins TRBV6-5 to TRBJ1-2, with D possibly TRBD1 on 5 matching bases. V gave up 6 bases and J gave up 5 bases, with 19 bases separating them. The CDR3 runs to 15 residues. Germline V gives CDR1 MNHEY, CDR2 SVGAGI. The CDR3 loop is CASSRTPGTGYGYTF. The CDR3 DNA reads as TGTGCCAGCAGCCGGACCCCCGGGACGGGATATGGCTACACCTTC.

The chain is built from TRBV5-4 and TRBJ2-5, with 11 bases that match TRBD2. The CDR3 sequence is 16 residues long. CDR1 and CDR2 (germline): SGHNT, YYREEE (reference sequence). Trimming cost V 4 bases and J 4 bases; bases outside gene matches: 9. The CDR3 region is CASSPTSGGRGETQYF. The CDR3 bases are TGTGCCAGCAGCCCCACTAGCGGGGGAAGGGGAGAGACCCAGTACTTC.

This rearrangement joins TRBV28 to TRBJ2-4, with D perhaps TRBD2 (5 bases). Deletions cut 10 bases from V and 0 bases from J, with 19 bases between. The length of the CDR3 is 16 residues. The germline gives CDR1 MDHEN, CDR2 SYDVKM. CDR3: CAIQRSGKLAKNIQYF. In DNA form, the CDR3 reads TGTGCCATACAAAGGAGCGGCAAATTAGCCAAAAACATTCAGTACTTC.

CDR3 DNA sequence: TGTGCCAGCAGTCGACAGACTGACACTGAAGCTTTCTTT. Protein product: CASSRQTDTEAFF. The chain has TRBV6-5 and TRBJ1-1, with D possibly TRBD1 on 5 matching bases. Trimming stripped 5 bases from V and 3 bases from J, with 10 bases between. The CDR3 consists of 13 residues. Germline V gives CDR1 MNHEY, CDR2 SVGAGI.

The V and J genes are TRBV11-1 and TRBJ2-5; TRBD2 matches 8 bases. This CDR3 has 14 amino acids. The junction had 3 bases not matched to a gene; V was cut back by 4 bases and J by 2 bases. The germline V gene has CDR1 SGHAT and CDR2 FQDESV (reference sequence). Written as DNA, the CDR3 is TGTGCCAGCAGCTCGGGACTAGGGCAAGAGACCCAGTACTTC. Its translation is CASSSGLGQETQYF.

The V and J genes are TRBV9 and TRBJ2-1; no definite D call. There are 12 residues in the CDR3. Germline V gene lookup returns CDR1 SGDLS and CDR2 YYNGEE. V lost 0 bases and J 14 bases, leaving 12 bases between the germline ends. CDR3 coding DNA: TGTGCCAGCAGCGTAGGGCCCGAAAGGAAGTTCTTC. Translating it yields CASSVGPERKFF.

The V call is TRBV24-1, the J call TRBJ2-2, with no clear D. The V and J ends lost 4 bases and 1 base respectively, with 9 bases between them. This CDR3 is 15 amino acids long. The germline gives CDR1 KGHDR, CDR2 SFDVKD. CDR3 in DNA: TGTGCCACCAGTGACTCCACAGTGAACACCGGGGAGCTGTTTTTT. It is translated as CATSDSTVNTGELFF.

This chain connects TRBV24-1 to TRBJ2-2, with 8 bases matching TRBD2. Germline V gives CDR1 KGHDR, CDR2 SFDVKD. CDR3 length: 16 amino acids. The V gene end was trimmed by 7 bases and the J gene end by 7 bases; junction bases not matched to a gene: 13. The CDR3 nucleotides read TGTGCCACCAGCGAAGGGGTCCTAGCGGGTATCGGGGAGCTGTTTTTT. Its protein is CATSEGVLAGIGELFF.

This clone appeared once. The chain employs TRBV13 and TRBJ2-1; the D is unclear. The CDR3 totals 13 residues. V shed 5 bases and J shed 4 bases, with 9 bases lying between them. The germline V gene encodes CDR1 PRHDT and CDR2 FYEKMQ (reference sequence). For the CDR3, the DNA is TGTGCCAGCAGCCGCCAAAAGTACAATGAGCAGTTCTTC. Protein sequence: CASSRQKYNEQFF.

V gene TRBV7-6 combines with J gene TRBJ1-4; the D is unclear. This CDR3 spans 14 amino acids. From germline, CDR1 is SGHVS and CDR2 FNYEAQ. Trimming left V 5 bases short and J 6 bases short, with 13 bases between. For the CDR3, the DNA is TGTGCCAGCAGCGTGGTCCCCGGGGATGAAAAACTGTTTTTT. It codes for CASSVVPGDEKLFF.

This sequence joins TRBV25-1 and TRBJ2-7; 7 nucleotides line up with TRBD1. J was trimmed by 2 bases and V by 5 bases; bases with no gene match: 6. CDR1 is MGHDK, CDR2 SYGVNS, per germline. The CDR3 consists of 14 residues. As DNA, the CDR3 is TGTGCCAGCAGTCCTCGACAGGGTGCCTACGAGCAGTACTTC. Translated, it gives CASSPRQGAYEQYF.

The rearrangement uses TRBV19 and TRBJ2-1; D tentatively reads TRBD1 or TRBD2 (5 bases each). V shed 6 bases and J shed 8 bases, with 23 bases lying between them. The CDR3 sequence is 16 residues long. CDR1 is LNHDA and CDR2 is SQIVND in the germline V gene (reference sequence). CDR3 DNA sequence: TGTGCCAGTAGGAGATGGGGGAGCGCCCTCCCTGATGAGCAGTTCTTC. Its protein product is CASRRWGSALPDEQFF.

The chain uses TRBV29-1 and TRBJ2-7; 7 positions agree with TRBD1. The CDR3 sequence is 14 residues long. The germline gives CDR1 SQVTM, CDR2 ANQGSEA. Trimming took 5 bases from V and 3 from J; bases not matched to a gene: 10. CDR3 in DNA: TGCAGCGTTAGTCAGCCAGGGGGATACTACGAGCAGTACTTC. Translated: CSVSQPGGYYEQYF.

The V call is TRBV18, the J call TRBJ1-2; 8 nucleotides match TRBD1. V lost 1 base and J lost 4; bases outside the gene matches: 2. Germline assignment: CDR1 KGHSH and CDR2 LQKENI. CDR3 length equals 14 residues. The CDR3 protein is CASSPLTGGYGYTF. CDR3 nucleotides: TGTGCCAGCTCACCACTAACAGGGGGCTATGGCTACACCTTC.

V gene TRBV3-1 (or the pseudogene TRBV3-2) combines with J gene TRBJ2-7; possibly TRBD1 for D (6 bases). Germline CDR1 reads LGHDT; CDR2 reads YNNKEL (reference sequence). Trimming removed 1 base at V and 1 base at J, with 11 bases between. The CDR3 totals 15 residues. The CDR3 is CASSQVAGVSYEQYF. CDR3 bases: TGTGCCAGCAGCCAAGTTGCAGGGGTATCCTACGAGCAGTACTTC.

This clone occurred once. This sequence joins TRBV6-5 and TRBJ1-3; D is ambiguous. V lost 0 bases and J lost 0, with 9 bases in between. The germline V gene encodes CDR1 MNHEY and CDR2 SVGAGI. The CDR3 has 16 amino acids. CDR3 DNA: TGTGCCAGCAGTTACTCACGGCAGATCTCTGGAAACACCATATATTTT. It specifies CASSYSRQISGNTIYF.

This chain joins TRBV7-3 and TRBJ2-2; D gene uncertain. The V gene's germline CDR1 is SGHTA and CDR2 FQGTGA. This CDR3 is 14 amino acids long. V dropped 3 bases and J dropped 2 bases, with 7 bases sitting between them. The CDR3 nucleotides are TGTGCCAGCAGCTTGGCGGAAAACACCGGGGAGCTGTTTTTT. It specifies CASSLAENTGELFF.

This clone was detected once. The chain links TRBV7-9 to TRBJ1-1; 7 bases are a match to TRBD1. After removal of 5 bases from V and 1 base from J, the junction contained 7 bases not matched to a gene. The CDR3 is 15 residues long. Germline CDR1 is SEHNR and CDR2 is FQNEAQ (reference sequence). In DNA form, the CDR3 reads TGTGCCAGCAGCCTAGGTCGGACAGGGAACACTGAAGCTTTCTTT. It specifies CASSLGRTGNTEAFF.